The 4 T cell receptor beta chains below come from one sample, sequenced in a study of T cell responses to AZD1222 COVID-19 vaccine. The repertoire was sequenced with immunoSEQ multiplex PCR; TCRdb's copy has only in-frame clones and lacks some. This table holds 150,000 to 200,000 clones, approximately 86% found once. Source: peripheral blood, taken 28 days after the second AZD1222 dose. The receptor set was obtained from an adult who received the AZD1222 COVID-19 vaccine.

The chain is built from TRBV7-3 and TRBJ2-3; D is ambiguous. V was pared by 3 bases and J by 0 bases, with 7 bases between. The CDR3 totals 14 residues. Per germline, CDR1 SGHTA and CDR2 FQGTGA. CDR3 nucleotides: TGTGCCAGCAGCTTCACGGGTAGCACAGATACGCAGTATTTT. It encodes CASSFTGSTDTQYF.

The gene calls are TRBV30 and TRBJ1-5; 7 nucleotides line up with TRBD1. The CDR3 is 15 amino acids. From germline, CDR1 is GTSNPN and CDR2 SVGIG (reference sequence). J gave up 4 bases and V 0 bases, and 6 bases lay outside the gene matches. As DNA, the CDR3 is TGTGCCTGGAGTGTACGACAGGGTCTAAATCAGCCCCAGCATTTT. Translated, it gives CAWSVRQGLNQPQHF.

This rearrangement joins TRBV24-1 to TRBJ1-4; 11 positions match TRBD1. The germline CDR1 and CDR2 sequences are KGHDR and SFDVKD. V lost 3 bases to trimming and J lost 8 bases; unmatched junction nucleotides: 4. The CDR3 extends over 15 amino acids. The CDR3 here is CATSDTGTGGEKLFF. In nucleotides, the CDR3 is TGTGCCACCAGTGATACCGGGACAGGGGGAGAAAAACTGTTTTTT.

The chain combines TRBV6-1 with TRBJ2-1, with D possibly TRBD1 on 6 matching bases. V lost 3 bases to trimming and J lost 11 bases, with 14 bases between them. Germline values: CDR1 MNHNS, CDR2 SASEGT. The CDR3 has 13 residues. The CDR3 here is CASSELSQGQQFF. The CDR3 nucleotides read TGTGCCAGCAGTGAGCTATCACAGGGACAGCAGTTCTTC.